This T cell receptor (beta chain) was documented in a study of cytomegalovirus exposure and HLA in healthy donors. Researchers ran the PCR with 60 Vbeta and 13 Jbeta primers. Using immunoSEQ multiplex PCR, the repertoire was profiled, and TCRdb retains in-frame clones only, with some absent. The table lists some 130,000 clones, 70% to 80% of them singletons. V gave up 1 base and J gave up 4 bases, with 14 bases separating them. CDR1 and CDR2 from the germline V gene are SGHNT and YYREEE (reference sequence). The CDR3 contains 15 residues. The study's findings and limits: A previous analysis found most TCR beta V segments productive roughly 87% or roughly 30% of the time. There were under 200 TCR beta chains listed as cytomegalovirus-associated. In a later analysis, V- and J-gene trimming of beta chains associated with a DCLRE1C missense variant, replicated independently.

Concerning this clone itself: What it binds is unknown.

The sequencing sample was made of PBMCs. The TCR sequence derives from a man over 45 in good health and CMV-seronegative. The chain links TRBV5-4 to TRBJ1-2; D perhaps matches TRBD1 (6 bases). The CDR3 sequence: CASSLYVRGSYGYTF. The CDR3 DNA sequence: TGTGCCAGCAGCTTGTACGTCAGGGGTTCCTATGGCTACACCTTC. Full variable domain (rest looked up from reference TRBV5-4 and TRBJ1-2): ETGVTQSPTHLIKTRGQQVTLRCSSQSGHNTVSWYQQALGQGPQFIFQYYREEENGRGNFPPRFSGLQFPNYSSELNVNALELDDSALYLCASSLYVRGSYGYTFGSGTRLTVV.